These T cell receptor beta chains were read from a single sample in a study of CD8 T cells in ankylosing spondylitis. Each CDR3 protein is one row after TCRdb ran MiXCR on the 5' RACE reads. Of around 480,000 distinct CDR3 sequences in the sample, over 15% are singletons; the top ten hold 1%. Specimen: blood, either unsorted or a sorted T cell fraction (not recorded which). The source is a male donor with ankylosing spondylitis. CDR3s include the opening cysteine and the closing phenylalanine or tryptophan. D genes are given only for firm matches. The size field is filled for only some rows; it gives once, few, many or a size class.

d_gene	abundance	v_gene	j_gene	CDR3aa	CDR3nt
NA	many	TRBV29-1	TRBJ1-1	CSVQGGGYTEAFF	TGCAGCGTTCAAGGGGGTGGGTACACTGAAGCTTTCTTT
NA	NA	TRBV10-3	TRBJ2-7	CAISRTEPNDGAEQYF	TGTGCCATCAGCCGGACAGAGCCAAACGACGGCGCCGAGCAGTACTTC
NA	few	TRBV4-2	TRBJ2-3	CASSPRGQGYTDTQYF	TGTGCCAGCAGCCCACGCGGCCAGGGATACACAGATACGCAGTATTTT
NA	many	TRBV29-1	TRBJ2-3	CSVGSSGADTQYF	TGCAGCGTTGGAAGCTCTGGCGCAGATACGCAGTATTTT
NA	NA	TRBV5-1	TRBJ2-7	CASSLRAEDYEQYF	TGCGCCAGCAGCCTCCGGGCGGAAGACTACGAGCAGTACTTC
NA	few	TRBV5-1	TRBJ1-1	CASSWGRMNTEAFF	TGCGCCAGCAGCTGGGGCAGAATGAACACTGAAGCTTTCTTT
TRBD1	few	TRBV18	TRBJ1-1	CASSRQGPSGENTEAFF	TGTGCCAGCTCGAGACAGGGTCCAAGCGGGGAGAACACTGAAGCTTTCTTT
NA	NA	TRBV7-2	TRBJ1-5	CASSFQANQPQHF	TGTGCCAGCAGCTTCCAGGCTAATCAGCCCCAGCATTTT
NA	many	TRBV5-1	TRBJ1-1	CASSRRWNGEAFF	TGCGCCAGCAGCCGTCGATGGAATGGGGAAGCTTTCTTT
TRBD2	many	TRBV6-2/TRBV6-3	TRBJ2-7	CASSRTSGAYEQYF	TGCGCCAGCAGCCGCACTAGCGGAGCCTACGAGCAGTACTTC
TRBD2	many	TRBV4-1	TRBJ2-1	CASSIGQGRILAGVVEQFF	TGCGCCAGCAGTATCGGACAGGGGAGGATACTAGCGGGAGTTGTTGAGCAGTTCTTC
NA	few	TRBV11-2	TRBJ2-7	CASKQGSSSYEQYF	TGTGCCAGCAAACAGGGTTCTTCCTCCTACGAGCAGTACTTC
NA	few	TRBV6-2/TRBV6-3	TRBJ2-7	CASSYRGVYEQYF	TGTGCCAGCAGTTACCGCGGGGTCTACGAGCAGTACTTC
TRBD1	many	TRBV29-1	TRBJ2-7	CSVEDRGTGHYEQYF	TGCAGCGTTGAAGATCGTGGGACAGGGCACTACGAGCAGTACTTC
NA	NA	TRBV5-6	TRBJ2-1	CASSPFLAPNEQFF	TGTGCCAGCAGCCCATTTCTAGCACCGAATGAGCAGTTCTTC
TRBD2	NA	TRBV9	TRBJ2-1	CASSVSGGAIESGEQFF	TGTGCCAGCAGCGTTAGCGGGGGGGCCATCGAATCTGGTGAGCAGTTCTTC
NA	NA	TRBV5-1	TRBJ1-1	CASSRTGVNTEAFF	TGCGCCAGCAGCCGGACGGGGGTGAACACTGAAGCTTTCTTT
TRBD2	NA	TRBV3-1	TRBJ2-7	CASSRLTSGLSYEQYF	TGTGCCAGCAGCCGCCTAACTAGCGGCCTCTCCTACGAGCAGTACTTC
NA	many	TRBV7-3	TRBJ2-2	CASSLKGTTNTGELFF	TGTGCCAGCAGCCTCAAAGGGACAACGAACACCGGGGAGCTGTTTTTT
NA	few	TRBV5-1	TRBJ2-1	CASSKPQGIEQFF	TGCGCCAGCAGCAAGCCCCAGGGGATTGAGCAGTTCTTC
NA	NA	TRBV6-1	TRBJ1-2	CASSLVSAGGYTF	TGTGCCAGCAGCCTCGTATCGGCGGGTGGCTACACCTTC
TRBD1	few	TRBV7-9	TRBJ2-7	CASAFPRTGDISYEQYF	TGTGCCAGCGCATTCCCCCGGACAGGCGACATCTCCTACGAGCAGTACTTC
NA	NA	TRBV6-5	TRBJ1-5	CASSSQDNQPQHF	TGTGCCAGCAGTTCCCAGGATAATCAGCCCCAGCATTTT
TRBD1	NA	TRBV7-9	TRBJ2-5	CASSPIGQGWRQETQYF	TGTGCCAGCAGCCCAATAGGACAGGGATGGAGACAAGAGACCCAGTACTTC
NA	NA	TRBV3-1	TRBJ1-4	CASSQDRQGWEKLFF	TGTGCCAGCAGCCAAGATAGGCAGGGGTGGGAAAAACTGTTTTTT
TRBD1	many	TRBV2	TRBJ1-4	CASSSDRDDEKLFF	TGTGCCAGCAGTTCGGACAGGGATGATGAAAAACTGTTTTTT
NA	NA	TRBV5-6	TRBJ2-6	CASRLTASGANVLTF	TGTGCCAGCAGATTGACAGCCTCTGGGGCCAACGTCCTGACTTTC
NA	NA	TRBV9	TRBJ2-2	CASSRGGAVAGELFF	TGTGCCAGCAGCCGCGGCGGGGCGGTTGCCGGGGAGCTGTTTTTT
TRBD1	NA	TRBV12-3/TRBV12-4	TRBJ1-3	CASRHRGQGVYTIYF	TGTGCCAGCAGACACAGGGGCCAGGGGGTTTACACCATATATTTT
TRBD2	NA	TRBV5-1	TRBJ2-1	CASSLLQAGVSEQFF	TGCGCCAGCAGCTTGTTACAGGCGGGGGTGAGTGAGCAGTTCTTC
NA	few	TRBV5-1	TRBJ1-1	CASSGGGTRGSTEAFF	TGCGCCAGCAGCGGGGGAGGTACCAGGGGAAGCACTGAAGCTTTCTTT